This TCR beta chain is drawn from a study of blood T cell repertoires in COVID-19. Study processing details: Estimation of nucleated cell counts was performed using reference gene primer amplification. The assay was immunoSEQ multiplex PCR, and TCRdb's table has in-frame clones only and misses some. D and trimming come from the DNA, and the V and J calls and clone size come from that table. The sample lists 350,000 to 550,000 clones, around 91% occurring once. V gave up 1 base and J gave up 2 bases; unmatched junction bases: 2. Per the germline V gene, CDR1 is SGHDN and CDR2 is FVKESK. The CDR3 totals 17 residues. Cohorts were determined from participant-reported clinical history. Recovered Cohort 3 donors showed two negative PCRs, clearance, or symptom resolution.

Sequenced sample: PBMCs or T cells enriched from blood (not recorded which). This TCR came from a young man who had recovered from COVID-19. The V and J genes are TRBV14 and TRBJ2-1, with 13 bases that match TRBD2. CDR3 sequence: CASSQATSGRAYNEQFF. CDR3 DNA: TGTGCCAGCAGCCAAGCAACTAGCGGGAGGGCCTACAATGAGCAGTTCTTC.